This TCR beta chain was captured by sequencing in a study of OX40 agonist ivuxolimab in advanced cancers. At the level of the study: Patients received ivuxolimab, an intravenous treatment, every 2 weeks at 0.01 to 10 mg/kg.

The data were produced by immunoSEQ multiplex PCR, yet TCRdb's version contains in-frame clones alone and is incomplete. The table includes about 110,000 clones, around 93% detected once. Collection of blood occurred at baseline, at cycle 4 day 1, and at cycle 7 day 1. With 2 bases removed from V and 1 base from J, the gap between germline ends came to 12 bases. Per germline, CDR1 MNHEY and CDR2 SMNVEV (reference sequence). The CDR3 loop spans 16 amino acids. This TCR was sampled from an adult with an advanced solid tumor such as melanoma, head and neck, liver or kidney cancer. The V and J genes are TRBV27 and TRBJ2-1; D perhaps matches TRBD2 (6 bases). The material sequenced was CD4+ or CD8+ T cells sorted from blood, taken in a trial of the OX40 agonist ivuxolimab. This CDR3 is CASSLTLAVSYNEQFF. The CDR3 nucleotides are TGTGCCAGCAGTTTAACGTTAGCGGTATCCTACAATGAGCAGTTCTTC.